These 26 T cell receptor beta chains were all obtained from the same sample, sequenced in a study of patients and donors after allogeneic stem cell transplantation. TCRdb reanalysed the RT-PCR reads using MiXCR and keeps one entry per CDR3 protein. The sample yields about 210,000 distinct CDR3 sequences, around two fifths seen once. Sequencing input: blood, either unsorted or a sorted T cell fraction (not recorded which). These receptors originate from a human donor who was either an allogeneic HSCT recipient or a stem cell or donor lymphocyte infusion donor (not recorded which). It is not recorded whose cells these are; they may come from a transplant donor.

The chain combines TRBV4-1 with TRBJ1-1, with D uncertain. The CDR3 covers 16 residues. The ends were cut back, 1 base at V and 1 base at J, with 13 bases in the middle. Germline CDR1 MGHRA, CDR2 YSYEKL. CDR3 in amino acids: CASSQAFPTPNTEAFF. CDR3 DNA sequence: TGCGCCAGCAGCCAAGCGTTCCCCACGCCGAACACTGAAGCTTTCTTT.

This chain connects TRBV20-1 to TRBJ2-1, with no clear D. The V end was cut by 0 bases, the J end by 13 bases, with 13 bases between. CDR3 length: 12 residues. CDR1 is DFQATT and CDR2 is SNEGSKA in the germline V gene (reference sequence). The CDR3 spells CSARDPLMDQFF. CDR3 DNA: TGCAGTGCTAGAGACCCCCTAATGGACCAGTTCTTC.

V is TRBV10-1 and J is TRBJ2-7; D may be TRBD2 (6 bases). There are 14 residues in the CDR3. Germline-derived CDR1 and CDR2 are WNHNN and SYGVQD (reference sequence). Trimming cost V 1 base and J 4 bases, with 11 bases left between them. The CDR3 bases are TGCGCCAGCAGTGAGTTGCAGGAGGGATACGAGCAGTACTTC. Protein product: CASSELQEGYEQYF.

The J gene is TRBJ2-3, the V gene TRBV4-2; TRBD1 matches 9 bases. Germline CDR1 reads LGHNA; CDR2 reads YNFKEQ. The CDR3 consists of 16 residues. The J segment lost 2 bases and the V segment lost 3 bases, leaving 6 bases of the junction unmatched. The CDR3 coding sequence is TGTGCCAGCAGCCAGTCGGACAGGGGATTCACAGATACGCAGTATTTT. Translation: CASSQSDRGFTDTQYF.

This chain links TRBV20-1 with TRBJ2-7; the D gene is possibly TRBD1 (5 bases). Trimming left V 0 bases short and J 3 bases short, with 12 bases between. The CDR3 runs to 14 residues. The germline gives CDR1 DFQATT, CDR2 SNEGSKA (reference sequence). The CDR3 nucleotides read TGCAGTGCTAGAGAGATGTTGCAGGGCTACGAGCAGTACTTC. Protein product: CSAREMLQGYEQYF.

Only a few counts were recorded for this clonotype. The chain links TRBV4-2 to TRBJ1-5; D unresolved. Germline V CDR1 and CDR2: LGHNA, YNFKEQ. The ends were cut back, 0 bases at V and 2 bases at J, with 11 bases in the middle. The CDR3 is made up of 16 amino acids. The CDR3 region has the DNA TGTGCCAGCAGCCAAGATCGCTTTAGCGGCAATCAGCCCCAGCATTTT. This codes for CASSQDRFSGNQPQHF.

The chain combines TRBV11-2 with TRBJ2-1, with 9 bases lining up with TRBD1. Losses at the gene ends were 4 bases for V and 9 bases for J; bases not matched to a gene: 7. This CDR3 spans 14 amino acids. The germline gives CDR1 SGHAT, CDR2 FQNNGV. CDR3 sequence: CASSSLTGGSEQFF. CDR3 bases: TGTGCCAGCAGCTCACTCACAGGGGGCTCTGAGCAGTTCTTC.

This clonotype was found a few times. J is TRBJ1-1 and V is TRBV5-1, with no clear D. The V end lost 0 bases, the J end lost 4 bases, and 10 bases lay between the germline ends. The CDR3 runs 14 residues. Germline assignment: CDR1 SGHRS and CDR2 YFSETQ. In nucleotides, the CDR3 is TGCGCCAGCAGCTTGGGAAGGGAGGGCACTGAAGCTTTCTTT. Residues: CASSLGREGTEAFF.

In its sample, this clonotype was seen a few times. The gene calls are TRBV4-2 and TRBJ1-5, with TRBD1 matching 9 bases. The germline CDR1 and CDR2 sequences are LGHNA and YNFKEQ. V shed 4 bases and J 6 bases; nucleotides not matched to a gene: 7. This CDR3 has 15 amino acids. The CDR3 DNA reads as TGTGCCAGCAGCCTCCGGGACAGGGCGATTCAGCCCCAGCATTTT. As protein: CASSLRDRAIQPQHF.

This clonotype has more than one count but fewer than ten. V usage is TRBV12-5 and J usage is TRBJ2-3, with D uncertain. There are 12 residues in the CDR3. The V end was cut by 4 bases, the J end by 10 bases, with 12 bases between. CDR1 LGHNT and CDR2 FRNRAP come from the germline V gene. As DNA, the CDR3 is TGTGCTAGTGGTTCGATCAATCGCTCGCAGTATTTT. Protein product: CASGSINRSQYF.

This clonotype was found a few times. The chain links TRBV6-2 or TRBV6-3 to TRBJ1-2; D gene uncertain. Trimming pared 0 bases from V and 9 bases from J, leaving 17 bases between. The CDR3 runs 15 residues. Germline-derived CDR1 and CDR2 are MNHEY and SVGEGT. CDR3 in DNA: TGTGCCAGCAGTTACTCGAATATCGTCGACCGACGCTACACCTTC. Protein product: CASSYSNIVDRRYTF.

V and J are TRBV5-1 and TRBJ2-1, with TRBD1 as a possible D gene (6 bases). Germline V lookup: CDR1 SGHRS, CDR2 YFSETQ. Trimming removed 4 bases at V and 7 bases at J, with 9 bases between. There are 12 residues in the CDR3. The CDR3 reads CASSTDSNEQFF. The CDR3 bases are TGCGCCAGCAGCACGGACAGTAATGAGCAGTTCTTC.

The chain recombines TRBV5-1 with TRBJ1-1, with D uncertain. V was shortened by 0 bases and J by 6 bases, with 12 bases between the two germline ends. Per the germline V gene, CDR1 is SGHRS and CDR2 is YFSETQ. The CDR3 is 14 residues long. The CDR3 bases are TGCGCCAGCAGCTTGGACGCGGTTCCGGCTGAAGCTTTCTTT. Translating gives CASSLDAVPAEAFF.

The chain uses TRBV27 and TRBJ1-6; 8 bases fit TRBD1. The CDR3 has 17 residues. The germline gives CDR1 MNHEY, CDR2 SMNVEV (reference sequence). The V gene end was trimmed by 1 base and the J gene end by 6 bases; junction bases not matched to a gene: 8. The CDR3 here is CASSLFVTGGGNSPLHF. The CDR3 DNA reads TGTGCCAGCAGTTTATTTGTAACAGGGGGGGGTAATTCACCCCTCCACTTT.

The chain joins TRBV30 to TRBJ1-2; possible D gene TRBD1, 6 bases. The V gene's germline CDR1 is GTSNPN and CDR2 SVGIG (reference sequence). This CDR3 contains 13 residues. Deletions cut 3 bases from V and 1 base from J, with 9 bases between. CDR3 DNA sequence: TGTGCCTGGAGAGGACAGCATAACTATGGCTACACCTTC. It codes for CAWRGQHNYGYTF.

V gene TRBV29-1 combines with J gene TRBJ2-3; 11 bases line up with TRBD2. The CDR3 runs 17 residues. V lost 4 bases, J lost 0 bases, and 9 bases stayed unmatched. The V gene's germline CDR1 is SQVTM and CDR2 ANQGSEA. The CDR3 region is CSVGTGLAAISTDTQYF. In DNA, the CDR3 is TGCAGCGTTGGGACGGGACTAGCGGCTATTAGCACAGATACGCAGTATTTT.

This chain joins TRBV11-2 and TRBJ2-4; D is undetermined. V lost 6 bases to trimming and J lost 2 bases, with 8 bases between them. Germline CDR1 reads SGHAT; CDR2 reads FQNNGV. The CDR3 extends over 13 amino acids. CDR3 DNA: TGTGCCAGCAGAGGATCGACCAAAAACATTCAGTACTTC. It specifies CASRGSTKNIQYF.

The chain has TRBV6-6 and TRBJ1-4, with a tentative D call TRBD1 (5 bases). This CDR3 is built from 16 residues. Trimming cost V 5 bases and J 1 base, with 14 bases left between them. Germline V gene lookup returns CDR1 MNHNY and CDR2 SVGAGI (reference sequence). The CDR3 reads CASSPGTAETNEKLFF. DNA for the CDR3: TGTGCCAGCAGTCCTGGGACCGCCGAAACTAATGAAAAACTGTTTTTT.

This clonotype has only a few counts. J is TRBJ1-1 and V is TRBV25-1; 9 nucleotides line up with TRBD1. V was clipped by 7 bases and J by 6 bases; unmatched bases: 6. Germline CDR1 and CDR2: MGHDK and SYGVNS. This CDR3 has 13 residues. CDR3 nucleotide sequence: TGTGCCAGCACTCACACAGGGGGCTCTGAAGCTTTCTTT. Its translation is CASTHTGGSEAFF.

J is TRBJ1-2 and V is TRBV4-1; D not resolved. V lost 2 bases, J lost 3 bases, and 7 bases lay in between. The CDR3 loop spans 13 amino acids. Germline assignment: CDR1 MGHRA and CDR2 YSYEKL. CDR3 DNA: TGCGCCAGCAGCCAACAGGTCTACTATGGCTACACCTTC. This translates into CASSQQVYYGYTF.

The J gene is TRBJ1-1, the V gene TRBV4-1; no clear D gene. The germline gives CDR1 MGHRA, CDR2 YSYEKL. Trimming stripped 4 bases from V and 7 bases from J, with 10 bases between. This CDR3 region has 12 residues. CDR3 coding DNA: TGCGCCAGCAGCCGAGACCTAATTGAAGCTTTCTTT. Protein sequence: CASSRDLIEAFF.

There are a few counts of this clonotype. The rearrangement uses TRBV27 and TRBJ1-2, with unresolved D. From germline, CDR1 is MNHEY and CDR2 SMNVEV (reference sequence). V shed 4 bases and J shed 2 bases, with 8 bases lying between them. The CDR3 runs 13 residues. CDR3 DNA sequence: TGTGCCAGCAGTTGGAGGGAGAACTATGGCTACACCTTC. Translation gives CASSWRENYGYTF.

The rearrangement uses TRBV20-1 and TRBJ2-7; D is uncertain. Germline V CDR1 and CDR2: DFQATT, SNEGSKA (reference sequence). CDR3 length: 11 residues. The V end was cut by 6 bases, the J end by 7 bases, with 13 bases between. In nucleotides, the CDR3 is TGCAGTGCCAAGAGACTGGGGGAGCAGTACTTC. Residues: CSAKRLGEQYF.

The genes are TRBV5-1 and TRBJ2-3, with TRBD1 identical over 10 bases. CDR3 length equals 13 residues. V was pared by 3 bases and J by 5 bases, with 0 bases of the junction left unmatched. Germline V CDR1 and CDR2: SGHRS, YFSETQ. This chain's CDR3 is CASSWTGGDTQYF. CDR3 DNA: TGCGCCAGCAGCTGGACAGGGGGAGATACGCAGTATTTT. Full variable domain (missing parts from reference TRBV5-1 and TRBJ2-3): KAGVTQTPRYLIKTRGQQVTLSCSPISGHRSVSWYQQTPGQGLQFLFEYFSETQRNKGNFPGRFSGRQFSNSRSEMNVSTLELGDSALYLCASSWTGGDTQYFGPGTRLTVL.

This chain uses TRBV5-6 with TRBJ2-1; no clear D gene. CDR3 length: 16 amino acids. V gave up 3 bases and J gave up 3 bases, with 16 bases separating them. Germline V CDR1 and CDR2: SGHDT, YYEEEE. The CDR3 sequence is CASSSYLRQSYNEQFF. CDR3 DNA sequence: TGTGCCAGCAGCTCCTATCTCCGGCAAAGCTACAATGAGCAGTTCTTC.

This chain joins TRBV28 and TRBJ1-2; a weak D match, TRBD1 (6 bases). In germline, CDR1 is MDHEN, CDR2 SYDVKM. Trimming shortened V by 4 bases and J by 4 bases, and 22 bases separated the two germline ends. The CDR3 runs to 17 residues. CDR3 sequence: CASSSIIQRTASYGYTF. The CDR3 DNA follows: TGTGCCAGCAGTTCGATCATCCAGCGGACAGCTAGCTATGGCTACACCTTC.